The rows below give T cell receptor beta chains drawn from one sample of a study of CD8+ T cells in alopecia areata. Sequencing used immunoSEQ multiplex PCR; TCRdb keeps in-frame clones, though not all of them. The table has 90,000 to 150,000 clones, 50% to 75% seen once; the top ten hold 25% to 30%. The starting material was CD8+ T cells sorted from blood, obtained at week 4, from a patient treated with tofacitinib. The receptors were sampled from a human donor with alopecia areata. Both conserved end residues are part of each CDR3. Each record gives: J gene, V gene, CDR3 protein.

>TRBJ2-1|TRBV27
CASSFGGNPFNEQFF
>TRBJ1-2|TRBV13
CASSRGTNGYTF
>TRBJ2-7|TRBV13
CASSFRGTYEQYF
>TRBJ1-5|TRBV19
CASTKTGSWPQHF
>TRBJ1-5|TRBV5-1
CASSPTGNQPQHF
>TRBJ1-2|TRBV30
CAWSDTGSYGYTF
>TRBJ1-5|TRBV30
CAWSGGQHSNQPQHF
>TRBJ2-7|TRBV7-9
CASSFYSGTGAPEQYF
>TRBJ1-2|TRBV30
CAWKAEGIYGYTF
>TRBJ2-5|TRBV13
CASSSRTSVETQYF
>TRBJ1-1|TRBV19
CASSTGDTMNTEAFF
>TRBJ1-5|TRBV2
CASRTGTDSNQPQHF
>TRBJ2-3|TRBV5-4
CASSLSSAADTQYF
>TRBJ2-1|TRBV2
CASRHGAYNEQFF
>TRBJ1-5|TRBV25-1
CASSDTTFSNQPQHF
>TRBJ2-5|TRBV10-3
CAISEEKGETQYF
>TRBJ2-1|TRBV5-6
CASSLWTSGYNEQFF
>TRBJ2-2|TRBV29-1
CSVTTFTGELFF
>TRBJ1-1|TRBV30
CAWSPPAGNTEAFF
>TRBJ1-1|TRBV2
CASSTVLNTEAFF
>TRBJ1-1|TRBV29-1
CSVEGDGTEAFF
>TRBJ1-2|TRBV25-1
CASSYTGGNYGYTF